The present T cell receptor beta chain was sequenced within a study of T-cell reconstitution after alpha-beta-depleted transplantation in children. Unique molecular identifiers were used to barcode this TCRbeta library. TCRdb passed the PCR reads through MiXCR, listing each CDR3 protein once. This sample has about a million distinct CDR3 sequences, with 25% to 30% found just once. The V gene lost 2 bases and the J gene lost 0 bases, with 11 bases spanning the gap. The CDR3 covers 16 residues. The chain recombines TRBV12-3 or TRBV12-4 with TRBJ2-1; D is uncertain. The sequenced sample was PBMCs, mostly from graft donor cells, obtained 360 days after TCRalphabeta/CD19-depleted stem cell transplant. The receptor was isolated from a boy in the first two years of life who had a stem cell transplant for SCID, so the T cells may come from the graft donor. The CDR3 nucleotides are TGTGCCAGCAGTTTATGGCAGGCACCCTCCTACAATGAGCAGTTCTTC. This encodes CASSLWQAPSYNEQFF.